Each of the 25 T cell receptor beta chains below was sequenced from the same sample in a study of T cells in localized non-small cell lung cancer (dated by TCRdb to 2019 to 2021). Library construction relied on the immunoSEQ multiplex PCR assay. TCRdb holds this immuneACCESS table with in-frame rearrangements only. Some clones are missing; in checked studies, unresolved V genes explain under half, and the rest has no known cause. For this sample the table gives over a thousand clones, of which approximately 35% were detected only once. The top ten constitute approximately 13% of the sample. The sample was lung tumor tissue, taken before any cancer treatment. These receptor sequences come from a woman aged 18 to 55 with stage I lung adenocarcinoma.

V is TRBV6-8 and J is TRBJ2-7, with D possibly called TRBD1 or TRBD2 (5 bases each). This CDR3 region has 14 residues. Germline CDR1 reads MNHGY; CDR2 reads SAAAGT. Trimming took off 5 bases at V and 9 bases at J, with 20 bases between the two ends. CDR3 in DNA: TGTGCCAGCAGTCCCGGGACCCCCTCTGGGACGCAGTACTTC. Translating it yields CASSPGTPSGTQYF.

There are a few counts of this clone. The rearrangement joins TRBV6-8 to TRBJ2-7; 9 bases map to TRBD2. Germline assignment: CDR1 MNHGY and CDR2 SAAAGT. This CDR3 spans 13 amino acids. Trimming took 5 bases from V and 5 from J; bases not matched to a gene: 4. The CDR3 sequence is CASSAGGPHEQYF. The CDR3 DNA reads as TGTGCCAGCAGTGCGGGGGGGCCCCACGAGCAGTACTTC.

This clone was seen a few times. The rearrangement uses TRBV30 and TRBJ2-5; tentatively, D is TRBD1 or TRBD2 (5 bases each). The length of the CDR3 is 14 residues. In germline, CDR1 is GTSNPN, CDR2 SVGIG (reference sequence). Between the trimmed V and J ends, which lost 8 bases and 6 bases, there was a span of 22 bases. The CDR3 coding sequence is TGTGCCGGACTGGGGGACGGGTTTGGGAAGACCCAGTACTTC. Its translation: CAGLGDGFGKTQYF. The variable domain in full, completed from reference TRBV30 and TRBJ2-5, reads SQTIHQWPATLVQPVGSPLSLECTVEGTSNPNLYWYRQAAGRGLQLLFYSVGIGQISSEVPQNLSASRPQDRQFILSSKKLLLSDSGFYLCAGLGDGFGKTQYFGPGTRLLVL.

The table lists this clone with a few counts. This chain uses TRBV11-3 with TRBJ2-5, with 8 positions matching TRBD1. Germline V gene sequence: CDR1 SGHNT, CDR2 YENEEA. Trimming cost V 4 bases and J 4 bases; bases outside gene matches: 14. The length of the CDR3 is 17 residues. In DNA form, the CDR3 reads TGTGCCAGCAGCTCGTCCCTTGGACAGGGCGGACGAGAGACCCAGTACTTC. It specifies CASSSSLGQGGRETQYF.

The chain has TRBV19 and TRBJ2-7; D is possibly TRBD2 (6 bases). V gave up 7 bases and J gave up 4 bases, with 20 bases separating them. The CDR3 is 15 residues long. Germline lookup yields CDR1 LNHDA and CDR2 SQIVND (reference sequence). CDR3 DNA sequence: TGTGCCAGTACCGATAGCGGCAATGTGGGGTACGAGCAGTACTTC. Its translation is CASTDSGNVGYEQYF.

This clone is large within its sample. The rearrangement uses TRBV6-8 and TRBJ1-1; possibly TRBD1 for D (5 bases). CDR3 length: 13 residues. CDR1 and CDR2 from the germline V gene are MNHGY and SAAAGT. The V and J ends lost 0 bases and 8 bases respectively, with 10 bases between them. The CDR3 region is CASSYSKRDEAFF. The CDR3 coding sequence is TGTGCCAGCAGTTACTCGAAAAGGGACGAAGCTTTCTTT.

V and J are TRBV19 and TRBJ1-5, with D possibly TRBD1 on 6 matching bases. The CDR3 contains 15 residues. Germline V gives CDR1 LNHDA, CDR2 SQIVND (reference sequence). V was pared by 6 bases and J by 5 bases, with 17 bases between. CDR3 amino acids: CASSGGHLGDQPQHF. The CDR3 DNA follows: TGTGCCAGTAGCGGGGGACACCTGGGCGATCAGCCCCAGCATTTT.

The chain recombines TRBV18 with TRBJ2-1, with TRBD1 matching 7 bases. Germline V gene data show CDR1 as KGHSH and CDR2 as LQKENI. Unmatched junction bases numbered 8, after V lost 0 bases and J lost 6 bases. The CDR3 length is 16 residues. CDR3 region: CASSPPGTENFNEQFF. CDR3 nucleotide sequence: TGTGCCAGCTCACCACCTGGGACAGAAAATTTCAATGAGCAGTTCTTC.

A few counts support this clone. The chain has TRBV9 and TRBJ1-1; D unresolved. CDR1 is SGDLS and CDR2 is YYNGEE in the germline V gene. CDR3 length: 14 amino acids. V was trimmed by 2 bases and J by 1 base, leaving 9 bases between them. The CDR3 bases are TGTGCCAGCAGCGTGGATACAACGAACACTGAAGCTTTCTTT. This codes for CASSVDTTNTEAFF. Full variable domain (remainder filled in from reference TRBV9 and TRBJ1-1): DSGVTQTPKHLITATGQRVTLRCSPRSGDLSVYWYQQSLDQGLQFLIQYYNGEERAKGNILERFSAQQFPDLHSELNLSSLELGDSALYFCASSVDTTNTEAFFGQGTRLTVV.

The chain combines TRBV11-3 with TRBJ1-4; D is unclear. The CDR3 has 14 residues. V lost 3 bases to trimming and J lost 8 bases, with 13 bases between them. CDR1 SGHNT and CDR2 YENEEA come from the germline V gene. DNA of the CDR3: TGTGCCAGCAGCTTGCTGGGAGGAGGCGAAAAACTGTTTTTT. It yields the protein CASSLLGGGEKLFF.

This sequence joins TRBV28 and TRBJ2-1; a weak D match, TRBD2 (6 bases). There are 16 residues in the CDR3. V lost 7 bases, J lost 4 bases, and 20 bases lay in between. Germline loops: CDR1 MDHEN, CDR2 SYDVKM. The CDR3 DNA reads TGTGCCAGCATCCTCCCGGACGGGGGTGTTTACAATGAGCAGTTCTTC. Its protein product is CASILPDGGVYNEQFF.

The J gene is TRBJ2-2, the V gene TRBV18, with D perhaps matching TRBD1 (6 bases). This CDR3 region has 16 residues. Germline CDR1 reads KGHSH; CDR2 reads LQKENI. Trimming stripped 3 bases from V and 4 bases from J, with 15 bases between. This CDR3 is CASSPGMDRSTGELFF. CDR3 DNA sequence: TGTGCCAGCTCACCGGGAATGGACAGATCCACCGGGGAGCTGTTTTTT.

In this sample, this clone is large. The chain couples TRBV11-3 to TRBJ2-7; D may match TRBD1 or TRBD2 (5 bases each). V was clipped by 4 bases and J by 6 bases, with 19 bases between them. The CDR3 totals 15 residues. Per the germline V gene, CDR1 is SGHNT and CDR2 is YENEEA. In DNA, the CDR3 is TGTGCCAGCAGCTCCTCCTCTCTCGGGACCATCGAGCAGTACTTC. Amino acids: CASSSSSLGTIEQYF.

The chain has TRBV19 and TRBJ1-1; unclear D gene. Germline V gives CDR1 LNHDA, CDR2 SQIVND (reference sequence). V gave up 8 bases and J gave up 5 bases, with 9 bases separating them. The CDR3 is 11 residues long. In DNA, the CDR3 is TGTGCCAGTCGAGGGCGGACTGAAGCTTTCTTT. Protein product: CASRGRTEAFF.

The J gene is TRBJ1-2, the V gene TRBV14, with a tentative D call TRBD1 (5 bases). There are 13 residues in the CDR3. From germline, CDR1 is SGHDN and CDR2 FVKESK. The V and J ends lost 0 bases and 8 bases respectively, with 10 bases between them. The CDR3 is CASSQERGTGYTF. CDR3 in DNA: TGTGCCAGCAGCCAAGAGCGGGGGACGGGCTACACCTTC.

The table lists this clone with a count of one. The chain joins TRBV19 to TRBJ1-1, with D hard to call. This CDR3 has 16 residues. The ends were cut back, 1 base at V and 1 base at J, with 13 bases in the middle. Germline loops: CDR1 LNHDA, CDR2 SQIVND (reference sequence). CDR3 protein: CASSIGLQRRNTEAFF. The CDR3 DNA follows: TGTGCCAGTAGTATAGGTCTACAGAGAAGGAACACTGAAGCTTTCTTT. The full variable domain, completed using reference TRBV19 and TRBJ1-1, is DGGITQSPKYLFRKEGQNVTLSCEQNLNHDAMYWYRQDPGQGLRLIYYSQIVNDFQKGDIAEGYSVSREKKESFPLTVTSAQKNPTAFYLCASSIGLQRRNTEAFFGQGTRLTVV.

The chain joins TRBV11-3 to TRBJ2-1, with D unclear. CDR1 and CDR2 (germline): SGHNT, YENEEA. Trimming pared 5 bases from V and 8 bases from J, leaving 16 bases between. This CDR3 has 14 amino acids. The CDR3 nucleotides read TGTGCCAGCAGCCGAGCAGGTGAGGTTCATGAGCAGTTCTTC. It is translated as CASSRAGEVHEQFF.

A note on this clone: Its ends do not fully match the called genes, so a read error is possible. The V call is TRBV6-8, the J call TRBJ1-1; TRBD1 is a possible D gene (5 bases). The CDR3 is 13 amino acids. CDR1 and CDR2 (germline): MNHGY, SAAAGT. This CDR3 reads CASSSHSDTEAFF. In DNA, the CDR3 is TGTGCCAGCAGTTCCCATTCGGACACTGAGGCTTTCTTT.

By share, this clone counts as medium-sized. V gene TRBV11-3 combines with J gene TRBJ2-7; TRBD2 might be the D (5 bases). This CDR3 has 14 residues. Germline CDR1 SGHNT, CDR2 YENEEA. Between the trimmed V and J ends, which lost 7 bases and 6 bases, there was a span of 19 bases. The CDR3 spells CASTIDFSGVEQYF. CDR3 nucleotides: TGTGCCAGCACCATAGATTTCAGCGGTGTCGAGCAGTACTTC.

The genes are TRBV9 and TRBJ2-7, with D hard to call. Germline assignment: CDR1 SGDLS and CDR2 YYNGEE. V lost 0 bases to trimming and J lost 5 bases, with 12 bases between them. This CDR3 is built from 14 residues. DNA for the CDR3: TGTGCCAGCAGCGTAGCTCCGGGTGTGGACGAGCAGTACTTC. Encoded protein: CASSVAPGVDEQYF.

CDR3 in amino acids: CAWSPLAGLTYEQYF. The CDR3 DNA is TGTGCCTGGAGTCCTCTGGCAGGGCTCACCTACGAGCAGTACTTC. The rearrangement uses TRBV30 and TRBJ2-7; possible D gene TRBD1, 5 bases. Trimming left V 2 bases short and J 2 bases short, with 16 bases between. Germline assignment: CDR1 GTSNPN and CDR2 SVGIG (reference sequence). The CDR3 has 15 residues. Looking up the rest from reference TRBV30 and TRBJ2-7 gives the full variable domain: SQTIHQWPATLVQPVGSPLSLECTVEGTSNPNLYWYRQAAGRGLQLLFYSVGIGQISSEVPQNLSASRPQDRQFILSSKKLLLSDSGFYLCAWSPLAGLTYEQYFGPGTRLTVT.

This clone was seen a few times. The rearrangement links TRBV19 to TRBJ2-2, with D perhaps matching TRBD1 (6 bases). Germline V CDR1 and CDR2: LNHDA, SQIVND (reference sequence). The CDR3 is 14 residues long. The ends were cut back, 3 bases at V and 4 bases at J, with 9 bases in the middle. CDR3 sequence reads: CASSINRATGELFF. The CDR3 region has the DNA TGTGCCAGTAGTATTAACAGGGCCACCGGGGAGCTGTTTTTT.

This chain uses TRBV29-1 with TRBJ2-7; maybe TRBD1 (6 bases). Germline V lookup: CDR1 SQVTM, CDR2 ANQGSEA. V was shortened by 5 bases and J by 5 bases, with 13 bases between the two germline ends. This CDR3 comprises 12 residues. For the CDR3, the DNA is TGCAGCGTTCGGGGACAATGGGACGAGCAGTACTTC. Amino acid sequence: CSVRGQWDEQYF.

The chain joins TRBV28 to TRBJ2-5; 13 positions match TRBD2. The CDR3 totals 17 residues. The germline gives CDR1 MDHEN, CDR2 SYDVKM. After removal of 5 bases from V and 5 bases from J, the junction contained 11 bases not matched to a gene. CDR3 sequence (DNA): TGTGCCAGCAGTCCAACGGGACTAGCGGGGTGGGGGGAGACCCAGTACTTC. Its translation: CASSPTGLAGWGETQYF.

The chain combines TRBV6-7 with TRBJ2-3, with TRBD2 matching 12 bases. TRBV6-7 is recorded as an ORF, its role being uncertain. Losses at the gene ends were 6 bases for V and 2 bases for J; bases not matched to a gene: 6. The CDR3 runs to 16 residues. CDR3 region: CASRPTSGRITDTQYF. DNA for the CDR3: TGTGCCAGCAGACCCACTAGCGGGAGGATCACAGATACGCAGTATTTT.